This TCR beta chain was documented in a study of blood T cell repertoires in COVID-19. Seattle participants joined during active infection and were tracked over time. Original analysis: Estimates of nucleated cell counts were drawn from the amplification of reference gene primers. Sequencing was performed with immunoSEQ multiplex PCR; in TCRdb, only in-frame clones are kept and a portion is missing. That table gives V, J and clone size, and the DNA gave D and trimming. The sample records roughly 160,000 clones, approximately 79% being singletons. Sequences were obtained from peripheral blood. The TCR sequence derives from a woman aged 55-75 years with COVID-19, enrolled during active disease.

The CDR3 DNA is TGTGCCAGCAGCTTAGGGGCGGACAGAAACCTTGAAGCTTTCTTT. This encodes CASSLGADRNLEAFF. The chain joins TRBV7-2 to TRBJ1-1; the D gene is possibly TRBD1 (6 bases). The germline V and J ends were trimmed by 1 base and 7 bases, with 16 bases remaining between them. In germline, CDR1 is SGHTA, CDR2 FQGNSA. The CDR3 has 15 amino acids.